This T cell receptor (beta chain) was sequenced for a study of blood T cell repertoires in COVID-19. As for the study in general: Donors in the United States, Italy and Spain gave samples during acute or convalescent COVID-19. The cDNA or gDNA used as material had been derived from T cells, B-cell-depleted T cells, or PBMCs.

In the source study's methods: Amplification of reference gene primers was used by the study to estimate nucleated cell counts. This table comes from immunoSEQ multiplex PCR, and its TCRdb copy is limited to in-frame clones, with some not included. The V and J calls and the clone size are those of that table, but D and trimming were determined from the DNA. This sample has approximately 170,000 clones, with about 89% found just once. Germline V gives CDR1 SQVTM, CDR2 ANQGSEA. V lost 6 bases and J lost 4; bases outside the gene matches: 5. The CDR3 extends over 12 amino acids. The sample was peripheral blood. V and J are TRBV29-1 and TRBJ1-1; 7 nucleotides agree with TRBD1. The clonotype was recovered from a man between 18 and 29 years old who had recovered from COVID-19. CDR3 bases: TGCAGCGTCCGGACAGGCGCCACTGAAGCTTTCTTT. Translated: CSVRTGATEAFF.